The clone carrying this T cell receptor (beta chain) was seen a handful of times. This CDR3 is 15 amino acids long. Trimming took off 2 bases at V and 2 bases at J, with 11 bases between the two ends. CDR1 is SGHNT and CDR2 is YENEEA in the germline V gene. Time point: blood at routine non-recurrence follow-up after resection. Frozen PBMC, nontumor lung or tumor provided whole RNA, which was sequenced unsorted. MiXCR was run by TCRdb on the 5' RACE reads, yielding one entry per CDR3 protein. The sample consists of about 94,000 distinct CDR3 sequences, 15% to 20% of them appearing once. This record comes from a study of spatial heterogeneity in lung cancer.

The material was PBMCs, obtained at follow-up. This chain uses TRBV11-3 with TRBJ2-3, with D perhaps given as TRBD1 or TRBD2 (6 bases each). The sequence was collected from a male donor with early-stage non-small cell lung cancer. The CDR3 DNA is TGTGCCAGCAGCTTAATGGGGGGCCCCACAGATACGCAGTATTTT. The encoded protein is CASSLMGGPTDTQYF.